This T cell receptor (beta chain) is from a study of CD8 T cells in Susac syndrome. Overall study findings and caveats: The study's TCR sequencing and HLA analysis covered a relatively small number of individuals, and the study acknowledged this.

Sequencing of TCR beta covered CD8+ and CD4+ T cells obtained from blood. TEMRA cells were FACS-enriched, while CD8+ and CD4+ T cells were negatively isolated. Of note for this clonotype: No antigen is known for it.

Random hexamers were used to reverse transcribe 0.5 to 1 ug of RNA. Amplification of the TCR beta CDR3 was carried out by immunoSEQ multiplex PCR, which spanned a total of 54 Vbeta and 13 Jbeta segments. TCRdb passed the immunoSEQ multiplex PCR reads through MiXCR, listing each CDR3 protein once. The sample includes about 90,000 distinct CDR3 sequences, over 80% of them seen just once. From germline, CDR1 is SEHNR and CDR2 FQNEAQ (reference sequence). The CDR3 spans 14 residues. V was trimmed by 5 bases and J by 3 bases, leaving 10 bases between them. The V and J genes are TRBV7-9 and TRBJ2-2; D might be TRBD1 (6 bases). The material sequenced was CD8+ T cells from PBMCs. The receptor comes from a human donor in good health. CDR3 residues: CASSPGQHTGELFF. CDR3 coding DNA: TGTGCCAGCAGCCCCGGACAGCACACCGGGGAGCTGTTTTTT.